This T cell receptor (beta chain) was identified in a study of T-cell memory formation after mild COVID-19. Findings and limits, study-wide: A second wave expanding day 15 to 37 was CD4+-biased; contracting clones were balanced. The study detected some responding clones in pre-infection memory, suggesting cross-reactive memory joined.

TCRdb fed the 5' RACE reads into MiXCR, producing one record per CDR3 protein. The sample consists of 170,000 or so distinct CDR3 sequences, roughly 23% of them appearing once. J lost 3 bases, V lost 6 bases, and 11 bases had no gene match. The CDR3 covers 15 residues. From germline, CDR1 is SNHLY and CDR2 FYNNEI. For this clonotype: Its antigen is still unknown.

The sequence came from an adult woman who had mild COVID-19 (a few samples of this study predate the infection). Cell type and time point are not known. The chain links TRBV2 to TRBJ2-7, with TRBD2 identical over 7 bases. Material: PBMCs or a T cell subset sorted from them (not recorded which). The CDR3 protein is CASRKGAGYLYEQYF. CDR3 in DNA: TGTGCCAGCAGGAAGGGAGCGGGATATCTCTACGAGCAGTACTTC.